This TCR beta chain was recovered during a study of blood T cell repertoires in COVID-19. In the study overall: Specimens from acute and convalescent COVID-19 originated in the United States, Italy and Spain. T cells, B-cell-depleted T cells, or PBMCs provided the cDNA or gDNA that served as material.

Under the authors' procedure: Amplifying reference gene primers gave estimates of nucleated cell counts. Some clones are missing from TCRdb's copy, which holds only in-frame ones; the method was immunoSEQ multiplex PCR. That table supplies the V and J calls and clone size; D and trimming were determined from the DNA. The profile shows some 110,000 clones, around 79% of them singletons. V was pared by 3 bases and J by 0 bases, with 6 bases between. The germline V gene has CDR1 SEHNR and CDR2 FQNEAQ (reference sequence). CDR3 length: 14 amino acids. This sequence joins TRBV7-9 and TRBJ1-5; D possibly corresponds to TRBD1 (5 bases). Sequencing used peripheral blood. The sequence was collected from a man aged 50-59 years with acute or convalescent COVID-19. CDR3 DNA sequence: TGTGCCAGCAGCTTGACAGATAGCAATCAGCCCCAGCATTTT. This translates into CASSLTDSNQPQHF.